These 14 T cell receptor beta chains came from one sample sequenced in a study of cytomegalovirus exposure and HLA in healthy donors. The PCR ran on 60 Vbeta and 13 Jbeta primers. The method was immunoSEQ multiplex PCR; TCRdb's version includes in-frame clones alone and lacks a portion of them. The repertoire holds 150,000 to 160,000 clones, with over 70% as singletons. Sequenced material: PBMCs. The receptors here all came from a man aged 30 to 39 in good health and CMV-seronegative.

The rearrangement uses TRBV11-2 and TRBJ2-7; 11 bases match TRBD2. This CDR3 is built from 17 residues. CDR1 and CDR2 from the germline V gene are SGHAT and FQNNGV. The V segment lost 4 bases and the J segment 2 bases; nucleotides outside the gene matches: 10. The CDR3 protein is CASSSVKGSGGAYEQYF. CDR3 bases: TGTGCCAGCAGCTCCGTAAAGGGTAGCGGGGGGGCCTACGAGCAGTACTTC.

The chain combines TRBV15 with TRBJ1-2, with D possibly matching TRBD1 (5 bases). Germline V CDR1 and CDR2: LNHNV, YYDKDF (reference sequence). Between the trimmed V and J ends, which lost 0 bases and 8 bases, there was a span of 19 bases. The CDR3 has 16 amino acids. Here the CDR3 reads CATSRDQEPQGRGYTF. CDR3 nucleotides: TGTGCCACCAGCAGAGATCAGGAACCCCAGGGAAGGGGCTACACCTTC.

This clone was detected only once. The CDR3 region is CASSQTGPNQPQHF. Written as DNA, the CDR3 is TGTGCCAGCAGTCAAACAGGGCCCAATCAGCCCCAGCATTTT. The genes are TRBV28 and TRBJ1-5; D is perhaps TRBD1 (6 bases). Trimming removed 5 bases from V and 3 bases from J, with 11 bases in between. The CDR3 runs to 14 residues. Per germline, CDR1 MDHEN and CDR2 SYDVKM.

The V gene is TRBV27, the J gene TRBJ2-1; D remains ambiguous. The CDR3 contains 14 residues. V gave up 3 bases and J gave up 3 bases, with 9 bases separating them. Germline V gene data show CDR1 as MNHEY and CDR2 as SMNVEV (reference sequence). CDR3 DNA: TGTGCCAGCAGTTTTCCAGGCCTCTACAATGAGCAGTTCTTC. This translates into CASSFPGLYNEQFF.

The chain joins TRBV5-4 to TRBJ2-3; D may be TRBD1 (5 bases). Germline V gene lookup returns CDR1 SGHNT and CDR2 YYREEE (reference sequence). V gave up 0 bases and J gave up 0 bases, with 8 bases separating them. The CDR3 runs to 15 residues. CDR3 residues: CASSLGQLSTDTQYF. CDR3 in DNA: TGTGCCAGCAGCTTGGGACAGCTAAGCACAGATACGCAGTATTTT.

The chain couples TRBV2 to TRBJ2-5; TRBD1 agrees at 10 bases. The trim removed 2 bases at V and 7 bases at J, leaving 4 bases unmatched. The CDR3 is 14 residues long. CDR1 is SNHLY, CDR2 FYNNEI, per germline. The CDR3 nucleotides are TGTGCCAGCAGTGAACGGACAGGGGGGGGGACCCAGTACTTC. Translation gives CASSERTGGGTQYF.

The CDR3 is CAISDNAGEREQYF. CDR3 DNA: TGTGCCATCAGCGATAATGCCGGGGAAAGGGAGCAGTACTTC. The genes are TRBV10-3 and TRBJ2-7; TRBD2 might be the D (5 bases). Trimming removed 6 bases from V and 7 bases from J, with 19 bases in between. The germline V gene has CDR1 ENHRY and CDR2 SYGVKD. This CDR3 is 14 amino acids long.

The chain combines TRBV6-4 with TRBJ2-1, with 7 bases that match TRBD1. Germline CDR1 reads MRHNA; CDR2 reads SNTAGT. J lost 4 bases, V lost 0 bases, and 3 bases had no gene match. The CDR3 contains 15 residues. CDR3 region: CASSDSTGPYNEQFF. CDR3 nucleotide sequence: TGTGCCAGCAGTGACTCGACAGGGCCATACAATGAGCAGTTCTTC.

The CDR3 sequence is CATSRARYMNTEAFF. CDR3 nucleotide sequence: TGTGCCACCAGCAGAGCTAGGTACATGAACACTGAAGCTTTCTTT. The V call is TRBV15, the J call TRBJ1-1; no firm D call. Trimming removed 1 base from V and 0 bases from J, with 9 bases in between. This CDR3 has 15 residues. The V gene's germline CDR1 is LNHNV and CDR2 YYDKDF (reference sequence). The whole variable domain, filled in from reference TRBV15 and TRBJ1-1, reads DAMVIQNPRYQVTQFGKPVTLSCSQTLNHNVMYWYQQKSSQAPKLLFHYYDKDFNNEADTPDNFQSRRPNTSFCFLDIRSPGLGDTAMYLCATSRARYMNTEAFFGQGTRLTVV.

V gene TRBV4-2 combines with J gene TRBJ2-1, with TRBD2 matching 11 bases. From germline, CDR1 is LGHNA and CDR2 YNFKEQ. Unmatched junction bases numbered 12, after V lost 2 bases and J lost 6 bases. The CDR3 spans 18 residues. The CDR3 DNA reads TGTGCCAGCAGCCAACAGGGAGCAACTAGCGGGGGAACCAATGAGCAGTTCTTC. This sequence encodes CASSQQGATSGGTNEQFF.

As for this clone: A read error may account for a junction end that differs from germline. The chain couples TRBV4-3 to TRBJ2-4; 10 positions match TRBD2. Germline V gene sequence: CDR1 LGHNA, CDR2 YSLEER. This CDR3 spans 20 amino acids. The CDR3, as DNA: TGCGCCAGCAGCCAAGATATTCAGCGGGGGGGCCGTGTTGTCAAAAACACTCAGTACTTC. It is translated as CASSQDIQRGGRVVKNTQYF.

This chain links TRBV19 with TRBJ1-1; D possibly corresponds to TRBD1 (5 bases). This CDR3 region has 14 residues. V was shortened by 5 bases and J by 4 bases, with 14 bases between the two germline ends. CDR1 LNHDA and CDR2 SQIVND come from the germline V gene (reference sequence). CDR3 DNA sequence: TGTGCCAGTAGTGAAAGGGGTTTAGCCACTGAAGCTTTCTTT. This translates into CASSERGLATEAFF. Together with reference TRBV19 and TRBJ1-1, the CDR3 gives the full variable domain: DGGITQSPKYLFRKEGQNVTLSCEQNLNHDAMYWYRQDPGQGLRLIYYSQIVNDFQKGDIAEGYSVSREKKESFPLTVTSAQKNPTAFYLCASSERGLATEAFFGQGTRLTVV.

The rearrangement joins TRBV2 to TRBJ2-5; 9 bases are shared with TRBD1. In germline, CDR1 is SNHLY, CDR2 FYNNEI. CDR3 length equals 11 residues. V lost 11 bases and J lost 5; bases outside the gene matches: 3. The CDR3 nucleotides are TGTGCCGGTGGGACAGGGGAGACCCAGTACTTC. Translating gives CAGGTGETQYF.

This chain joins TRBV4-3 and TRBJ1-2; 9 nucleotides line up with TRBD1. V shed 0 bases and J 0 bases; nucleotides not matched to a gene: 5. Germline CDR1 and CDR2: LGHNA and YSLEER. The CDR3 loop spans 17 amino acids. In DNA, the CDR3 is TGCGCCAGCAGCCAAGAGGGAGGACAGGGGCCTAACTATGGCTACACCTTC. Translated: CASSQEGGQGPNYGYTF.